This section outlines one T cell receptor (beta chain) sequence together with its context. Per the study methods: Amplifying reference gene primers gave estimates of nucleated cell counts. Clones were sequenced by immunoSEQ multiplex PCR, and TCRdb holds only the in-frame ones, with some missing. From that table come the V and J calls and clone size; the DNA was used to work out D and trimming. Of around 77,000 clones in the sample, 82% are singletons; the top ten hold approximately 18%. The data originate from a study of blood T cell repertoires in COVID-19. Study information: In each case, the material was cDNA or gDNA derived from T cells, B-cell-depleted T cells, or PBMCs.

The V gene end was trimmed by 3 bases and the J gene end by 7 bases; junction bases not matched to a gene: 3. Germline assignment: CDR1 WSHSY and CDR2 SAAADI. This CDR3 has 14 amino acids. The sequence was obtained from a human donor in a cohort sampled during active COVID-19. The sample was peripheral blood. The V gene is TRBV10-2, the J gene TRBJ2-7, with 13 bases that match TRBD2. The CDR3 nucleotides read TGCGCCAGCAGTGATCCGACTAGCGGGGGGGAGCAGTACTTC. Its translation: CASSDPTSGGEQYF.